This paragraph covers one T cell receptor beta chain sequence. This specimen belongs to a study of blood T cell repertoires in COVID-19. About the research overall: The United States, Italy and Spain were the sources of the acute and convalescent COVID-19 samples. PBMCs, B-cell-depleted T cells, or T cells were the source of the cDNA or gDNA that made up the material.

Source study methods: Estimation of nucleated cell counts relied on the amplification of reference gene primers. TCRdb's copy holds only in-frame clones and misses some; the assay was immunoSEQ multiplex PCR. The V and J calls and the clone size are those of that table, but D and trimming were determined from the DNA. The table has roughly 73,000 clones, nearly 90% seen once. CDR1 is MDHEN, CDR2 SYDVKM, per germline. V shed 5 bases and J shed 6 bases, with 11 bases lying between them. The CDR3 loop spans 13 amino acids. The material sequenced was peripheral blood. The TCR was taken from an elderly man with acute or convalescent COVID-19. V is TRBV28 and J is TRBJ1-5, with D tentatively TRBD1 (5 bases). The CDR3, as DNA: TGTGCCAGCAGTACGGGGGACTTTCAGCCCCAGCATTTT. Encoded protein: CASSTGDFQPQHF.